This T cell receptor (beta chain) was obtained from a study of cytomegalovirus exposure and HLA in healthy donors. Study-level results: Rarity characterized most TCR sequences, yet some public TCRs appeared in many donors. What was likely a sequencing artifact was a cluster of highly shared sequence variants. Immune exposure information available was restricted to CMV serostatus.

In the PCR, 60 Vbeta and 13 Jbeta primers were used. Data came from immunoSEQ multiplex PCR; TCRdb stores just in-frame clones and leaves some out. Seen here are under 200,000 clones, approximately 84% observed once, and the top ten hold about 4.4%. From germline, CDR1 is GTSNPN and CDR2 SVGIG (reference sequence). V gave up 0 bases and J gave up 5 bases; unmatched junction bases: 6. This CDR3 has 14 residues. For this clone: Its specificity is unknown.

This chain joins TRBV30 and TRBJ2-5, with 7 nucleotides matching TRBD2. The source material was PBMCs. This clonotype was obtained from a woman in her forties or fifties in good health and CMV-seropositive. The CDR3 DNA follows: TGTGCCTGGAGTGTATACGGGGGAGGGGAGACCCAGTACTTC. Amino acid sequence: CAWSVYGGGETQYF.